Following are 18 T cell receptor beta chains from one sample sequenced in a study of OX40 agonist ivuxolimab in advanced cancers. Libraries were constructed by the immunoSEQ multiplex PCR assay. TCRdb's version of the immuneACCESS table is confined to in-frame rearrangements and falls short of the full clone set. An unresolved V gene accounts for under half of the shortfall where checked; the remainder is of unknown origin. This sample has tens of thousands of clones in its table, and 84% of those were observed once. 1% to 1.3% of the sample comes from the top ten. Material: CD4+ or CD8+ T cells sorted from blood, obtained in a trial of the OX40 agonist ivuxolimab. Source of these receptors: an adult with an advanced solid tumor such as melanoma, head and neck, liver or kidney cancer.

V is TRBV4-3 and J is TRBJ2-1, with D possibly matching TRBD2 (5 bases). Germline loops: CDR1 LGHNA, CDR2 YSLEER. This CDR3 spans 15 amino acids. The V end was cut by 1 base, the J end by 7 bases, with 14 bases between. This CDR3 reads CASSQAMDWSNEQFF. Written as DNA, the CDR3 is TGCGCCAGCAGCCAAGCGATGGACTGGAGTAATGAGCAGTTCTTC.

The gene calls are TRBV2 and TRBJ2-7; 15 nucleotides match TRBD2. In germline, CDR1 is SNHLY, CDR2 FYNNEI. The CDR3 runs 18 residues. The ends lost 6 bases at V and 1 base at J; junction bases unmatched: 10. The CDR3 is CASRDPGTSGGWSYEQYF. The CDR3 bases are TGTGCCAGCAGAGACCCCGGGACTAGCGGGGGGTGGTCCTACGAGCAGTACTTC. Using reference TRBV2 and TRBJ2-7 for the parts outside the CDR3, the full variable domain is EPEVTQTPSHQVTQMGQEVILRCVPISNHLYFYWYRQILGQKVEFLVSFYNNEISEKSEIFDDQFSVERPDGSNFTLKIRSTKLEDSAMYFCASRDPGTSGGWSYEQYFGPGTRLTVT.

This rearrangement joins TRBV7-2 to TRBJ1-6, with 9 bases fitting TRBD1. The germline V gene encodes CDR1 SGHTA and CDR2 FQGNSA. This CDR3 region has 15 residues. After removal of 6 bases from V and 9 bases from J, the junction contained 9 bases not matched to a gene. Here the CDR3 reads CASSYYRDRVSPLHF. The CDR3 bases are TGTGCCAGCAGTTACTACCGGGACAGGGTTTCACCCCTCCACTTT.

This rearrangement joins TRBV10-3 to TRBJ2-6; 9 nucleotides line up with TRBD1. CDR3 length equals 17 residues. V dropped 10 bases and J dropped 3; count of bases not matched to a gene: 13. CDR1 is ENHRY, CDR2 SYGVKD, per germline. The CDR3: CATEGDRVFGGANVLTF. The CDR3 DNA reads as TGTGCCACAGAGGGGGACAGGGTTTTCGGTGGGGCCAACGTCCTGACTTTC.

This chain joins TRBV4-2 and TRBJ2-7; D not certain. The length of the CDR3 is 14 residues. V lost 0 bases and J lost 1, with 7 bases in between. CDR1 and CDR2 from the germline V gene are LGHNA and YNFKEQ. The CDR3 nucleotides are TGTGCCAGCAGCCAAGAGGAAGAGTCCTACGAGCAGTACTTC. Its protein product is CASSQEEESYEQYF.

This clone was counted a single time. The chain joins TRBV9 to TRBJ1-5; D ambiguous. Germline-derived CDR1 and CDR2 are SGDLS and YYNGEE. V dropped 4 bases and J dropped 3 bases, with 14 bases sitting between them. The CDR3 sequence is 15 residues long. CDR3 sequence (DNA): TGTGCCAGCAGCTTCCGTGGGGAATACAATCAGCCCCAGCATTTT. It encodes CASSFRGEYNQPQHF.

CDR3 bases: TGTGCCGCAGGGGGACAGTCAGAGAGATACACCGGGGAGCTGTTTTTT. This encodes CAAGGQSERYTGELFF. This chain links TRBV7-8 with TRBJ2-2, with TRBD1 matching over 7 bases. Per germline, CDR1 SGHVS and CDR2 FQNEAQ. Unmatched junction bases numbered 15, after V lost 11 bases and J lost 3 bases. The CDR3 spans 16 residues. Combining the CDR3 with reference TRBV7-8 and TRBJ2-2 gives the whole variable domain GAGVSQSPRYKVAKRGQDVALRCDPISGHVSLFWYQQALGQGPEFLTYFQNEAQLDKSGLPSDRFFAERPEGSVSTLKIQRTQQEDSAVYLCAAGGQSERYTGELFFGEGSRLTVL.

This chain connects TRBV7-8 to TRBJ1-1; a weak D match, TRBD1 (5 bases). CDR1 SGHVS and CDR2 FQNEAQ come from the germline V gene. Trimming left V 5 bases short and J 4 bases short, with 14 bases between. The CDR3 runs 14 residues. The CDR3 spells CASSLGAGVTEAFF. CDR3 in DNA: TGTGCCAGCAGCCTCGGAGCGGGGGTCACTGAAGCTTTCTTT.

The V call is TRBV6-1, the J call TRBJ1-4, with 8 bases that match TRBD1. This CDR3 is built from 16 residues. The V and J ends lost 3 bases and 0 bases, in that order; junction bases with no gene match: 3. Germline lookup yields CDR1 MNHNS and CDR2 SASEGT. The CDR3 bases are TGTGCCAGCAGTGAGAGGGGACAGGCAACTAATGAAAAACTGTTTTTT. Translated: CASSERGQATNEKLFF.

The count of this clone is one. The CDR3 DNA follows: TGTGCCAGCAGTAAGGGAGTTCTTGGGCGGGAGACCCAGTACTTC. It yields the protein CASSKGVLGRETQYF. The chain employs TRBV2 and TRBJ2-5; D perhaps matches TRBD2 (5 bases). There are 15 residues in the CDR3. Germline CDR1 reads SNHLY; CDR2 reads FYNNEI. V was cut by 5 bases and J by 5 bases, with 18 bases left in between.

The DNA of the CDR3 is TGTGCCAGCTCACCAACCCCGGGACAGGGACTAAACTTCTATGGCTACACCTTC. Translated, it gives CASSPTPGQGLNFYGYTF. The gene calls are TRBV18 and TRBJ1-2, with 9 bases aligning to TRBD1. Per the germline V gene, CDR1 is KGHSH and CDR2 is LQKENI. The CDR3 extends over 18 amino acids. V dropped 2 bases and J dropped 4; count of bases not matched to a gene: 14.

This chain joins TRBV29-1 and TRBJ2-1, with 9 bases fitting TRBD2. Germline trimming cut 5 bases from V and 3 bases from J; bases unmatched to any gene: 14. The germline gives CDR1 SQVTM, CDR2 ANQGSEA. The CDR3 has 17 amino acids. Here the CDR3 reads CSVRRGGQLQIYNEQFF. CDR3 nucleotides: TGCAGCGTTAGGCGGGGGGGCCAATTGCAAATCTACAATGAGCAGTTCTTC.

The rearrangement joins TRBV2 to TRBJ1-1; D is uncertain. Germline CDR1 and CDR2: SNHLY and FYNNEI. CDR3 length equals 14 residues. The ends were cut back, 4 bases at V and 5 bases at J, with 14 bases in the middle. The CDR3 is CASSGPAVLTEAFF. DNA for the CDR3: TGTGCCAGCAGTGGACCAGCGGTATTGACTGAAGCTTTCTTT.

This clone was observed a single time. V and J are TRBV19 and TRBJ1-5, with 9 bases aligning to TRBD1. Germline V lookup: CDR1 LNHDA, CDR2 SQIVND (reference sequence). J lost 0 bases, V lost 6 bases, and 6 bases had no gene match. This CDR3 region has 16 residues. CDR3 bases: TGTGCCAGTAGCCCCACAGGGGGCCTTAGCAATCAGCCCCAGCATTTT. It is translated as CASSPTGGLSNQPQHF.

This sequence joins TRBV5-5 and TRBJ2-6; a weak D match, TRBD1 (5 bases). Trimming removed 1 base from V and 0 bases from J, with 14 bases in between. Germline lookup yields CDR1 SGHKS and CDR2 YYEKEE (reference sequence). The CDR3 totals 18 residues. The CDR3 reads CASSLKGALLSGANVLTF. The CDR3 nucleotides are TGTGCCAGCAGCTTGAAAGGGGCCCTCCTCTCTGGGGCCAACGTCCTGACTTTC.

This clone was seen a few times. The chain uses TRBV4-2 and TRBJ1-6; D is uncertain. The germline V and J ends were trimmed by 2 bases and 8 bases, with 4 bases remaining between them. Per the germline V gene, CDR1 is LGHNA and CDR2 is YNFKEQ. There are 12 residues in the CDR3. The CDR3 region is CASSQPDSPLHF. CDR3 nucleotides: TGTGCCAGCAGCCAACCTGATTCACCCCTCCACTTT.

The chain joins TRBV28 to TRBJ1-4; D is perhaps TRBD1 (5 bases). The CDR3 totals 15 residues. V was shortened by 2 bases and J by 7 bases, with 14 bases between the two germline ends. Germline V lookup: CDR1 MDHEN, CDR2 SYDVKM. The CDR3 DNA sequence: TGTGCCAGCAGTTTAAGGGGTCTAGTGGGTGAAAAACTGTTTTTT. Translating it yields CASSLRGLVGEKLFF.

The chain is built from TRBV5-1 and TRBJ2-6, with 9 bases identical to TRBD1. The V gene end was trimmed by 3 bases and the J gene end by 0 bases; junction bases not matched to a gene: 10. Looked up from germline, CDR1 is SGHRS and CDR2 is YFSETQ. The CDR3 contains 19 residues. CDR3 region: CASSSDGTGPISGANVLTF. The CDR3 nucleotides read TGCGCCAGCAGCTCGGACGGGACAGGGCCGATCTCTGGGGCCAACGTCCTGACTTTC.